These T cell receptor beta chains were read from a single sample in a study of blood T cells in healthy people across ages. In TCRdb, the 5' RACE reads were re-called with MiXCR into one record per CDR3 protein. The table has 910,000 or so distinct CDR3 sequences, roughly 51% seen once; the top ten hold 20% to 25%. Sequencing input: blood. All receptors come from a woman in her sixties or seventies in good health. Both conserved end residues are part of each CDR3. Fields, in order: D gene, V gene, J gene, clone size, CDR3 protein, CDR3 DNA. The D gene is left open where the match is weak. Expanded clones are given a class, and other clones once, few, many or no size at all.

TRBD1	TRBV6-5	TRBJ1-5	-	CASSYSDRVNQPQHF	TGTGCCAGCAGTTACTCGGACAGGGTCAATCAGCCCCAGCATTTT
TRBD1	TRBV2	TRBJ1-4	-	CASVPGQGVGEKLFF	TGTGCCAGCGTCCCGGGACAGGGGGTAGGCGAAAAACTGTTTTTT
-	TRBV27	TRBJ2-7	-	CASSAPPRSYEQYF	TGTGCCAGCAGTGCCCCACCGAGGTCCTACGAGCAGTACTTC
TRBD1	TRBV11-2	TRBJ2-1	-	CASSKQGGFYNEQFF	TGTGCCAGCAGCAAACAGGGGGGATTCTACAATGAGCAGTTCTTC
-	TRBV28	TRBJ2-7	-	CVSSFGASYYEQYF	TGTGTCAGCAGTTTCGGGGCTAGTTACTACGAGCAGTACTTC
TRBD1	TRBV15	TRBJ1-1	few	CATTPGGITEAFF	TGTGCCACAACCCCAGGGGGCATCACTGAAGCTTTCTTT
-	TRBV5-1	TRBJ2-7	few	CASSPGGEVRYEQYF	TGCGCCAGCAGTCCAGGCGGGGAGGTTAGGTACGAGCAGTACTTC
TRBD2	TRBV27	TRBJ2-2	-	CATSLAGLTGELFF	TGTGCCACCTCACTAGCGGGGCTTACCGGGGAGCTGTTTTTT
TRBD2	TRBV3-1	TRBJ2-7	-	CASSQTSGGPYEQYF	TGTGCCAGCAGCCAGACTAGCGGGGGACCATACGAGCAGTACTTC
TRBD2	TRBV9	TRBJ2-5	-	CASSVGAKASGQETQYF	TGTGCCAGCAGCGTTGGGGCTAAGGCTAGCGGGCAAGAGACCCAGTACTTC
TRBD2	TRBV3-1	TRBJ2-7	-	CASSQGGRVSYEQYF	TGTGCCAGCAGCCAAGGCGGGAGGGTTTCCTACGAGCAGTACTTC
-	TRBV3-1	TRBJ2-5	few	CASSQGAGGETQYF	TGTGCCAGCAGCCAGGGGGCTGGGGGTGAGACCCAGTACTTC
-	TRBV20-1	TRBJ2-7	few	CSARDFSRSGGNYEQYF	TGCAGTGCTAGAGATTTCAGTCGTTCGGGCGGGAACTACGAGCAGTACTTC
-	TRBV29-1	TRBJ2-7	-	CSVSGNPSYEQYF	TGCAGCGTCTCGGGGAACCCATCCTACGAGCAGTACTTC
-	TRBV7-9	TRBJ2-7	-	CASKGPPYEQYF	TGTGCCAGCAAGGGACCCCCCTACGAGCAGTACTTC
TRBD1	TRBV6-5	TRBJ1-5	-	CASRSDRGNNQPQHF	TGTGCCAGCAGATCGGACAGGGGGAACAATCAGCCCCAGCATTTT
TRBD2	TRBV27	TRBJ2-7	few	CASSFFSLAGSYEQYF	TGTGCCAGCAGTTTCTTCTCGCTAGCGGGCTCCTACGAGCAGTACTTC
TRBD2	TRBV20-1	TRBJ2-1	-	CSAHSGRAYNEQFF	TGCAGTGCCCATAGCGGGAGGGCTTACAATGAGCAGTTCTTC
TRBD2	TRBV28	TRBJ2-7	-	CASSPPPSLLADPYEQYF	TGTGCCAGCAGCCCCCCCCCGAGTTTACTAGCGGATCCCTACGAGCAGTACTTC
TRBD2	TRBV3-1	TRBJ2-7	-	CASSRSGTPYEQYF	TGTGCCAGCAGCCGAAGCGGGACTCCCTACGAGCAGTACTTC
-	TRBV29-1	TRBJ2-5	few	CSVDTGRRQTQYF	TGCAGCGTTGATACAGGTCGACGGCAGACCCAGTACTTC
-	TRBV18	TRBJ1-4	-	CASSRAVNEKLFF	TGTGCCAGCTCCCGTGCGGTTAATGAAAAACTGTTTTTT
-	TRBV4-1	TRBJ1-1	-	CASSLYTTGYTEAFF	TGCGCCAGCAGCCTTTATACCACAGGGTACACTGAAGCTTTCTTT
-	TRBV20-1	TRBJ1-2	-	CSARDRDKDGYTF	TGCAGTGCTAGGGATAGGGATAAAGATGGCTACACCTTC
TRBD2	TRBV20-1	TRBJ2-7	few	CSAEGSGVSYEQYF	TGCAGTGCAGAAGGTAGCGGGGTCTCCTACGAGCAGTACTTC
-	TRBV6-5	TRBJ2-7	few	CASRGGFGEQYF	TGTGCCAGCAGGGGCGGCTTCGGCGAGCAGTACTTC
TRBD1	TRBV30	TRBJ1-5	-	CAWRGDSGQPQHF	TGTGCCTGGAGAGGGGACAGCGGACAGCCCCAGCATTTT
-	TRBV27	TRBJ2-5	few	CASSAISFDATSRETQYF	TGTGCCAGCAGTGCCATAAGTTTTGACGCCACCTCGAGAGAGACCCAGTACTTC
-	TRBV4-2	TRBJ1-2	-	CASSPRVTNYGYTF	TGTGCCAGCAGCCCGCGAGTAACAAACTATGGCTACACCTTC
-	TRBV3-1	TRBJ2-1	-	CASSQSYGENFDNEQFF	TGTGCCAGCAGCCAGAGTTATGGGGAGAATTTCGACAATGAGCAGTTCTTC
-	TRBV12-3/TRBV12-4	TRBJ2-7	few	CASTDDPYEQYF	TGTGCCAGCACCGACGACCCCTACGAGCAGTACTTC
-	TRBV27	TRBJ1-1	-	CASSWVGNTEAFF	TGTGCCAGCAGTTGGGTGGGGAACACTGAAGCTTTCTTT
-	TRBV20-1	TRBJ2-1	few	CSASPLGNEQFF	TGCAGTGCAAGCCCGTTGGGGAATGAGCAGTTCTTC
TRBD1	TRBV20-1	TRBJ2-4	-	CSTSDWDRGDIQYF	TGCAGTACTAGTGATTGGGACAGGGGTGACATTCAGTACTTC
-	TRBV25-1	TRBJ1-2	many	CASSARYGYTF	TGTGCCAGCAGTGCAAGATATGGCTACACCTTC
-	TRBV3-1	TRBJ2-5	-	CASSQTSKGIETQYF	TGTGCCAGCAGCCAAACTTCTAAGGGAATAGAGACCCAGTACTTC
TRBD2	TRBV20-1	TRBJ2-7	few	CSAIWSSGPYEQYF	TGCAGTGCTATCTGGTCTAGCGGACCCTACGAGCAGTACTTC
TRBD2	TRBV20-1	TRBJ2-7	-	CSAPLAEDYEQYF	TGCAGTGCTCCCCTAGCGGAAGACTACGAGCAGTACTTC
-	TRBV7-3	TRBJ2-1	few	CASSSTGAGEQFF	TGTGCCAGCAGCTCAACGGGGGCGGGCGAGCAGTTCTTC
-	TRBV4-1	TRBJ2-1	-	CASNPSDGPLYNEQFF	TGCGCCAGCAACCCATCGGACGGCCCCCTTTACAATGAGCAGTTCTTC
-	TRBV25-1	TRBJ2-1	-	CAVSSYNEQFF	TGTGCCGTGAGCTCCTACAATGAGCAGTTCTTC
TRBD2	TRBV20-1	TRBJ2-3	-	CSARGGSGNTDTQYF	TGCAGTGCTCGGGGAGGGAGCGGAAACACAGATACGCAGTATTTT
-	TRBV19	TRBJ1-5	few	CASRYTDDQPQHF	TGTGCCAGTAGATACACGGATGATCAGCCCCAGCATTTT